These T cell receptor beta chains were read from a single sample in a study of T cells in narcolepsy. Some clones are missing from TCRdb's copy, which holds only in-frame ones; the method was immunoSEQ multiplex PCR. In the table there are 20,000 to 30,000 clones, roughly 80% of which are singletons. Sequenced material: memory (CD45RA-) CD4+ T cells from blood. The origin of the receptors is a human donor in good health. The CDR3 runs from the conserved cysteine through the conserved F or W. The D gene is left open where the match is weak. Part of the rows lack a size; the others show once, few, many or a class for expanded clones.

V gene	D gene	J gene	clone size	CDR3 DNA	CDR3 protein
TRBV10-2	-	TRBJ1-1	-	TGCGCCAGCAGTGCTTCAAGCCTCGGGGAAGCTTTCTTT	CASSASSLGEAFF
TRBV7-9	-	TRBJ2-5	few	TGTGGGAGGAGGGCCCAGTACTTC	CGRRAQYF
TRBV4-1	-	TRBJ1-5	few	TGCGCCAGCAGCCAAGGTAACGGGAATAGCAATCAGCCCCAGCATTTT	CASSQGNGNSNQPQHF
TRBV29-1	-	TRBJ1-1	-	TGCAGCGTAGGTCTGGGCACCAGGGCGGAAGCTTTCTTT	CSVGLGTRAEAFF
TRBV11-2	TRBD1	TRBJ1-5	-	TGTGCCAGCAGCGCCGACAGGGTCCAGCCCCAGCATTTT	CASSADRVQPQHF
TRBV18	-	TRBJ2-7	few	TGTGCCAGCTCACCATCAGGGACCTACGAGCAGTACTTC	CASSPSGTYEQYF
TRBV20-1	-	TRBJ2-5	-	TGCAGTGCTCAAAACCAAGAGACCCAGTACTTC	CSAQNQETQYF
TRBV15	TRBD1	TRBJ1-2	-	TGTGCCACCAGCAGGGATCCAGGGGGCACCTATGGCTACACCTTC	CATSRDPGGTYGYTF
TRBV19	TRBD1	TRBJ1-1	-	TGTGCCAGTAGTATTCAGAATACAGGGGGCAACGTAGCTTTCTTT	CASSIQNTGGNVAFF
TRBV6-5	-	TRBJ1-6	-	TGTGCCACCCTAGACAGGCGTGATTCACCCCTCCACTTT	CATLDRRDSPLHF
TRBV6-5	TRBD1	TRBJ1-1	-	TGTGCCAGCAGTTACCCTAATGACAGGGGAGGGACTGAAGCTTTCTTT	CASSYPNDRGGTEAFF
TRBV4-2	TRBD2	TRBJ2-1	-	TGTGCCAGCAGCCAAGTATCCGAACTAGCGGGTCACAATGAGCAGTTCTTC	CASSQVSELAGHNEQFF
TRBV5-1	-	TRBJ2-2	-	TGCGCCAGCAGCCCGCCGTTAGATGTTGGCGGGGAGCTGTTTTTT	CASSPPLDVGGELFF
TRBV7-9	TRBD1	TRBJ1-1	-	TGTGCCAGCAGCCGTCCCGGGACAGGGAACACTGAAGCTTTCTTT	CASSRPGTGNTEAFF
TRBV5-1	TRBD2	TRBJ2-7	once	TGCGCCAGCAGCTTGACCGGCGGGAGCCACGAGCAGTACTTC	CASSLTGGSHEQYF
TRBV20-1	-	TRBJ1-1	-	TGCAGTGCCGAGAGTCGGACTGAAGCTTTCTTT	CSAESRTEAFF
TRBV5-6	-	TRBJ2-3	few	TGTGCCAGCAGCTTGGTGGCGGCAGATACGCAGTATTTT	CASSLVAADTQYF
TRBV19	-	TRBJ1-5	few	TGTGCCAGTAGTCACCCGGGGCATCAGCCCCAGCATTTT	CASSHPGHQPQHF
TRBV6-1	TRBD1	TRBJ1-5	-	TGTGCCACCCGAGATTCAGGGGGCGAGAATCAGCCCCAGCATTTT	CATRDSGGENQPQHF
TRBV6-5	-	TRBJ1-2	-	TGTGCCAGCAGTTACCCGAGGACAGTCAGCTATGGCTACACCTTC	CASSYPRTVSYGYTF
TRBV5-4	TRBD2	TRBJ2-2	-	TGTGCCAGCAGCGGGGCGGGAGTGATCACCGGGGAGCTGTTTTTT	CASSGAGVITGELFF
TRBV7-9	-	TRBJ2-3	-	TGTGCCAGCAGCTTAGAGATTCCGGGAACAGATACGCAGTATTTT	CASSLEIPGTDTQYF
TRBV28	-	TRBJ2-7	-	TGTGCCAGCGGGGCGGGGCAGGGGGCCTACGAGCAGTACTTC	CASGAGQGAYEQYF
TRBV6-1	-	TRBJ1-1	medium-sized	TGTGCCAGCAGTGACGATAACACTGAAGCTTTCTTT	CASSDDNTEAFF
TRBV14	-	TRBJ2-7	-	TGTGCCAGCAGCCAAGATCTGTGGGCAGCCGAGCAGTACTTC	CASSQDLWAAEQYF
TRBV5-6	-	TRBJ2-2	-	TGTGCCAGCAGCCAAGACAGGATCGGGGCCGGGGAGCTGTTTTTT	CASSQDRIGAGELFF
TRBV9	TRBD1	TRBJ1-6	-	TGTGCCAGCAGCCTTACCGGGACAGTTAATTCACCCCTCCACTTT	CASSLTGTVNSPLHF
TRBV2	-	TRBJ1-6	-	TGTGCCAGCCGCCGGGAGGCCTCCTATAATTCACCCCTCCACTTT	CASRREASYNSPLHF
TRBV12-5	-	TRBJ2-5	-	TGTGCTAGTGGTTTTGGGAGTTCTCAGGAGACCCAGTACTTC	CASGFGSSQETQYF
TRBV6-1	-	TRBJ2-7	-	TGTGCCAGCAGTGACCCTTCTTCCAGTACCCTTTCCGAGCAGTACTTC	CASSDPSSSTLSEQYF
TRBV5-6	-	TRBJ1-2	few	TGTGCCAGCAGCGTCGGGCAGGGCGTCTATGGCTACACCTTC	CASSVGQGVYGYTF
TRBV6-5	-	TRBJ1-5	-	TGTGCCAGCAGTTCAGGGAAGAGCAATCAGCCCCAGCATTTT	CASSSGKSNQPQHF
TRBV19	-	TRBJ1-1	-	TGTGCCAGTAGGGTCGACCGGGGTACTGAAGCTTTCTTT	CASRVDRGTEAFF
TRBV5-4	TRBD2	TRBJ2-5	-	TGTGCCAGCAGCTTGGGAACGGGGGGGGTCCAAGAGACCCAGTACTTC	CASSLGTGGVQETQYF
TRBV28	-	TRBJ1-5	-	TGTTGTCTCTGGGCCGAAAGCAATCAGCCCCAGCATTTT	CCLWAESNQPQHF
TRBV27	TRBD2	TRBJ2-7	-	TGTGCCAGCAGTTTGGGGTCTAGCGGGCGAGCTCGGGCCGAGCAGTACTTC	CASSLGSSGRARAEQYF
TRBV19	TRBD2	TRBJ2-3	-	TGTGCCAGTAGTATAGCGGGAGGGATGGCAGATACGCAGTATTTT	CASSIAGGMADTQYF
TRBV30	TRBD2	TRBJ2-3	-	TGTGCCTGGAACCCCGTGGGGGGGAGCACAGATACGCAGTATTTT	CAWNPVGGSTDTQYF
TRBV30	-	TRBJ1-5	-	TGTGCCTGGTCAGGTTTTGGTCGCAATCAGCCCCAGCATTTT	CAWSGFGRNQPQHF
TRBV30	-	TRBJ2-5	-	TGTGCCTGGAGTCAAAGGACTAAAGAGACCCAGTACTTC	CAWSQRTKETQYF
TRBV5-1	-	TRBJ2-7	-	TGCGCCAGCAGCTTTGGGGGAGTAGGGACCTACGAGCAGTACTTC	CASSFGGVGTYEQYF
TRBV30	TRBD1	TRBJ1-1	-	TGTGCCTGGAGCCCGGGACAGACGAACACTGAAGCTTTCTTT	CAWSPGQTNTEAFF
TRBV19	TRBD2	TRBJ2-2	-	TGTGCCAGTAGTGAGACCCTAGCGGGAGGGGTCGGGGAGCTGTTTTTT	CASSETLAGGVGELFF
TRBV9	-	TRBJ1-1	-	TGTGCCAGCAGCGTAGCCGGGGTTGGGACTGAAGCTTTCTTT	CASSVAGVGTEAFF
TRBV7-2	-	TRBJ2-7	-	TGTGCCAGCAGCTTAGTGGGACAAGTGACCTACGAGCAGTACTTC	CASSLVGQVTYEQYF
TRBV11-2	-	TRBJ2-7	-	TGTGCCAGCGCAAGGGGGGGGACATCCTACGAGCAGTACTTC	CASARGGTSYEQYF
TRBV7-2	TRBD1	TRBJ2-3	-	TGTGCCAGCAGCTTCACAGGGGGAGGTGAGCAGTATTTT	CASSFTGGGEQYF
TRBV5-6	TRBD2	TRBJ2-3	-	TGTGCCAGCAGCCCGTGGGGGGGTGTTATTACAGATACGCAGTATTTT	CASSPWGGVITDTQYF
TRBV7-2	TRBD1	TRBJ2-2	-	TGTGCCAGCAGCTTAGTCAGGGGGCACACCGGGGAGCTGTTTTTT	CASSLVRGHTGELFF
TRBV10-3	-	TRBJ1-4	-	TGTGCCATCAGCCGGACAGAGACTAATGAAAAACTGTTTTTT	CAISRTETNEKLFF
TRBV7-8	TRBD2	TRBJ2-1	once	TGTGCCAGCAGCCCTCGGACTAGCGGCTACAATGAGCAGTTCTTC	CASSPRTSGYNEQFF
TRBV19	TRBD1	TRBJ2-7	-	TGTGCCAGTAGTCCGTTTGGGACAGGGGTATACGAGCAGTACTTC	CASSPFGTGVYEQYF
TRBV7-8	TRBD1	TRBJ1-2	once	TGTGCCAGCAGCCCTGACAGGGCAAGAGGCTACACCTTC	CASSPDRARGYTF
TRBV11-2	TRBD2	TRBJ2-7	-	TGTGCCAGCAGCTGGGGGACTAGCGAAGTCTACGAGCAGTACTTC	CASSWGTSEVYEQYF
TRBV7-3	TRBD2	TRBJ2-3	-	TGTGCCAGCAGCCAGGGACTAGCGGCCACAGGTACGCAGTATTTT	CASSQGLAATGTQYF
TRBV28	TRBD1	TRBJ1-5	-	TGTGCCAGCAGTTCCTTTACTTTACCGGGACAGGGCCGTGTGGAGCATTTT	CASSSFTLPGQGRVEHF
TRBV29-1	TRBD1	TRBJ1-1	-	TGCAGCGCCAAGACAGGGGCGGACACTGAAGCTTTCTTT	CSAKTGADTEAFF